A single sample gave rise to the 31 T cell receptor beta chains below, sequenced in a study of T cell repertoires in cytomegalovirus infection. Each CDR3 protein is one row after TCRdb ran MiXCR on the reads. The data show hundreds of thousands of distinct CDR3 sequences, 29% seen once. These receptors' antigens are unknown. The input for sequencing was cultured PBMCs, taken from culture after CMV antigen stimulation. These TCRs come from a human donor in good health (CMV status not recorded). Some clones in this sample may be carry-over from other donors' samples.

This clonotype was counted only a few times. The V call is TRBV3-1, the J call TRBJ2-1; 13 bases align to TRBD2. Trimming removed 4 bases from V and 9 bases from J; junction bases left unmatched: 9. This CDR3 region has 16 residues. The germline V gene encodes CDR1 LGHDT and CDR2 YNNKEL (reference sequence). The CDR3, as DNA: TGTGCCAGCAGCCTCGGACTAGCGGGAGCGGGTGGTGAGCAGTTCTTC. This gives the protein CASSLGLAGAGGEQFF.

In its sample, this clonotype was seen once. V usage is TRBV2 and J usage is TRBJ1-1; D is unclear. The CDR3 is made up of 15 amino acids. V was pared by 7 bases and J by 1 base, with 16 bases between. Per the germline V gene, CDR1 is SNHLY and CDR2 is FYNNEI. CDR3 sequence (DNA): TGTGCCAGCATTCGTGAATGGGAGGAGAACACTGAAGCTTTCTTT. This translates into CASIREWEENTEAFF. The full variable domain, completed using reference TRBV2 and TRBJ1-1, is EPEVTQTPSHQVTQMGQEVILRCVPISNHLYFYWYRQILGQKVEFLVSFYNNEISEKSEIFDDQFSVERPDGSNFTLKIRSTKLEDSAMYFCASIREWEENTEAFFGQGTRLTVV.

The chain recombines TRBV7-2 with TRBJ2-7, with D unresolved. V lost 5 bases and J 2 bases, leaving 13 bases between the germline ends. Germline CDR1 reads SGHTA; CDR2 reads FQGNSA. CDR3 length: 14 residues. In DNA, the CDR3 is TGTGCCAGCAGCCCTCAGAGGCCCCCCTACGAGCAGTACTTC. Residues: CASSPQRPPYEQYF.

This chain joins TRBV9 and TRBJ1-5; D is unclear. Trimming cost V 2 bases and J 9 bases, with 12 bases left between them. The CDR3 loop spans 13 amino acids. In germline, CDR1 is SGDLS, CDR2 YYNGEE. This CDR3 is CASSVGEWRPQHF. CDR3 DNA sequence: TGTGCCAGCAGCGTTGGGGAGTGGAGGCCCCAGCATTTT. The whole variable domain, remainder taken from reference TRBV9 and TRBJ1-5, is DSGVTQTPKHLITATGQRVTLRCSPRSGDLSVYWYQQSLDQGLQFLIQYYNGEERAKGNILERFSAQQFPDLHSELNLSSLELGDSALYFCASSVGEWRPQHFGDGTRLSIL.

This clonotype was seen many times. J is TRBJ1-6 and V is TRBV6-6; D ambiguous. The CDR3 spans 14 residues. Trimming took 4 bases from V and 9 from J, leaving 13 bases between them. Looked up from germline, CDR1 is MNHNY and CDR2 is SVGAGI (reference sequence). CDR3 bases: TGTGCCAGCAGTTTACTCAGCACCCCTTCACCCCTCCACTTT. Translating it yields CASSLLSTPSPLHF.

This clonotype occurred once. The chain links TRBV20-1 to TRBJ2-7; TRBD1 agrees at 10 bases. J was trimmed by 4 bases and V by 1 base; bases with no gene match: 7. The CDR3 covers 15 residues. Per the germline V gene, CDR1 is DFQATT and CDR2 is SNEGSKA (reference sequence). The CDR3 loop reads CSARGPGQGRYEQYF. The CDR3 coding sequence is TGCAGTGCTAGAGGACCGGGACAGGGGAGGTACGAGCAGTACTTC.

This clonotype appeared once. V usage is TRBV19 and J usage is TRBJ1-1, with a weak D call TRBD1 (5 bases). The CDR3 is 14 residues long. The germline V gene has CDR1 LNHDA and CDR2 SQIVND (reference sequence). Trimming removed 10 bases at V and 0 bases at J, with 15 bases between. The CDR3 sequence: CATRQQSMNTEAFF. CDR3 nucleotides: TGTGCCACCCGACAGCAATCGATGAACACTGAAGCTTTCTTT.

The genes are TRBV12-3 or TRBV12-4 and TRBJ1-5, with D unclear. V gave up 3 bases and J gave up 4 bases, with 13 bases separating them. The CDR3 is made up of 15 amino acids. CDR3: CASSFHREPNQPQHF. The CDR3 DNA sequence: TGTGCCAGCAGTTTCCACCGGGAACCGAATCAGCCCCAGCATTTT.

The CDR3 sequence: CASSFGAGAVYEQYF. The CDR3 nucleotides read TGTGCCAGCAGCTTTGGAGCGGGAGCGGTTTACGAGCAGTACTTC. The rearrangement joins TRBV7-2 to TRBJ2-7; 8 bases fit TRBD2. This CDR3 is 15 amino acids long. V dropped 3 bases and J dropped 4; count of bases not matched to a gene: 8. Germline values: CDR1 SGHTA, CDR2 FQGNSA.

The gene calls are TRBV7-6 and TRBJ2-6; TRBD1 might be the D (5 bases). The CDR3 runs to 14 residues. Trimming shortened V by 4 bases and J by 2 bases, and 6 bases separated the two germline ends. Germline loops: CDR1 SGHVS, CDR2 FNYEAQ. The CDR3 reads CASSSRAGANVLTF. As DNA, the CDR3 is TGTGCCAGCAGCTCCAGGGCTGGGGCCAACGTCCTGACTTTC.

This clonotype was counted ten times or more. The chain carries TRBV7-6 and TRBJ2-1; 9 positions match TRBD2. J was trimmed by 9 bases and V by 1 base; bases with no gene match: 13. This CDR3 contains 17 residues. Germline CDR1 is SGHVS and CDR2 is FNYEAQ. The CDR3 nucleotides read TGTGCCAGCAGCTTAGGTCTAGCGGGGCTCCTTGGCTTTGAGCAGTTCTTC. Residues: CASSLGLAGLLGFEQFF.

The chain is built from TRBV7-3 and TRBJ1-1; 7 bases align to TRBD1. J gave up 0 bases and V 6 bases, and 10 bases lay outside the gene matches. CDR1 is SGHTA, CDR2 FQGTGA, per germline. The CDR3 length is 16 residues. The DNA for the CDR3 is TGTGCCAGCAGTCCACTCAGGGACAGCATGAACACTGAAGCTTTCTTT. It is translated as CASSPLRDSMNTEAFF.

This clonotype has a handful of counts. The junction differs from germline at one of its ends, possibly a read error. The chain uses TRBV4-1 and TRBJ2-7, with 9 bases identical to TRBD2. Per germline, CDR1 MGHRA and CDR2 YSYEKL. The CDR3 contains 15 residues. The CDR3 here is CASSQGTSSLYEQYF. In nucleotides, the CDR3 is TGTGCCAGCAGCCAAGGGACTAGCTCCCTCTACGAGCAGTACTTC.

There are a few counts of this clonotype. V and J are TRBV5-1 and TRBJ2-6; a possible D gene is TRBD1 (6 bases). Trimming cost V 5 bases and J 4 bases, with 19 bases left between them. Per germline, CDR1 SGHRS and CDR2 YFSETQ. This CDR3 spans 17 amino acids. The CDR3 here is CASSQPQPGVGANVLTF. CDR3 coding DNA: TGCGCCAGCAGTCAACCCCAGCCAGGGGTCGGGGCCAACGTCCTGACTTTC. Variable domain in full (rest from reference TRBV5-1 and TRBJ2-6): KAGVTQTPRYLIKTRGQQVTLSCSPISGHRSVSWYQQTPGQGLQFLFEYFSETQRNKGNFPGRFSGRQFSNSRSEMNVSTLELGDSALYLCASSQPQPGVGANVLTFGAGSRLTVL.

This clonotype occurred a few times. The V gene is TRBV6-5, the J gene TRBJ1-5; D uncertain. This CDR3 region has 12 residues. Germline values: CDR1 MNHEY, CDR2 SVGAGI. The V end lost 6 bases, the J end lost 3 bases, and 6 bases lay between the germline ends. This chain's CDR3 is CASRGPNQPQHF. As DNA, the CDR3 is TGTGCCAGCAGGGGTCCCAATCAGCCCCAGCATTTT.

This clonotype came up many times. This chain uses TRBV7-7 with TRBJ1-1; 9 bases are shared with TRBD1. Looked up from germline, CDR1 is SSHAT and CDR2 is FNYEAQ (reference sequence). The trim removed 4 bases at V and 5 bases at J, leaving 2 bases unmatched. The CDR3 length is 13 residues. CDR3 residues: CASSSDRGTEAFF. Here the CDR3 DNA reads TGTGCCAGCAGCTCGGACAGGGGAACTGAAGCTTTCTTT.

This chain uses TRBV29-1 with TRBJ1-1; D is ambiguous. This CDR3 contains 10 residues. Looked up from germline, CDR1 is SQVTM and CDR2 is ANQGSEA. Trimming shortened V by 5 bases and J by 6 bases, and 7 bases separated the two germline ends. The CDR3 DNA follows: TGCAGCGTTCGGACGGCTGAAGCTTTCTTT. Its translation: CSVRTAEAFF.

This clonotype was recorded a few times. V usage is TRBV28 and J usage is TRBJ2-5; D perhaps matches TRBD2 (6 bases). From germline, CDR1 is MDHEN and CDR2 SYDVKM. V was trimmed by 3 bases and J by 5 bases, leaving 10 bases between them. The CDR3 covers 13 residues. Here the CDR3 DNA reads TGTGCCAGCAGTTTTCAGGAGGGGGAGACCCAGTACTTC. This encodes CASSFQEGETQYF.

The V and J genes are TRBV7-9 and TRBJ2-7; no firm D call. This CDR3 has 14 residues. The germline V gene has CDR1 SEHNR and CDR2 FQNEAQ (reference sequence). V lost 1 base and J lost 2, with 9 bases in between. The CDR3 spells CASSLGAETYEQYF. As DNA, the CDR3 is TGTGCCAGCAGCTTAGGGGCAGAGACCTACGAGCAGTACTTC.

The V gene is TRBV6-1, the J gene TRBJ2-3, with 11 bases that match TRBD2. The germline gives CDR1 MNHNS, CDR2 SASEGT. The J segment lost 6 bases and the V segment lost 7 bases, leaving 3 bases of the junction unmatched. The CDR3 is 13 residues long. CDR3 amino acids: CASTSGRLDTQYF. The CDR3 DNA follows: TGTGCCAGCACTAGCGGGAGGCTTGATACGCAGTATTTT.

The J gene is TRBJ2-1, the V gene TRBV6-5; 8 bases match TRBD2. In germline, CDR1 is MNHEY, CDR2 SVGAGI. J lost 4 bases, V lost 6 bases, and 11 bases had no gene match. This CDR3 has 16 amino acids. Here the CDR3 reads CASSTTGGGYYNEQFF. The CDR3 DNA sequence: TGTGCCAGCAGCACCACTGGCGGGGGGTATTACAATGAGCAGTTCTTC.

The chain links TRBV15 to TRBJ1-2, with 8 bases lining up with TRBD1. V was clipped by 1 base and J by 4 bases; unmatched bases: 11. The CDR3 has 17 amino acids. Germline lookup yields CDR1 LNHNV and CDR2 YYDKDF (reference sequence). The CDR3 DNA sequence: TGTGCCACCAGCAGAGGCGGGACAGGTGCAGGGGGCTATGGCTACACCTTC. Amino acid sequence: CATSRGGTGAGGYGYTF.

Only a few counts were recorded for this clonotype. The chain is built from TRBV19 and TRBJ2-7; D is possibly TRBD2 (5 bases). With 4 bases removed from V and 0 bases from J, the gap between germline ends came to 10 bases. Germline lookup yields CDR1 LNHDA and CDR2 SQIVND (reference sequence). CDR3 length: 14 residues. The CDR3 here is CASSRVGSSYEQYF. The CDR3 DNA reads as TGTGCCAGTAGTAGGGTAGGGAGCTCCTACGAGCAGTACTTC.

The rearrangement links TRBV11-2 to TRBJ2-7; D is ambiguous. Germline CDR1 SGHAT, CDR2 FQNNGV. Trimming pared 1 base from V and 3 bases from J, leaving 13 bases between. The CDR3 has 15 residues. In DNA form, the CDR3 reads TGTGCCAGCAGCTTAGCTCCTGACACTGACTACGAGCAGTACTTC. Encoded protein: CASSLAPDTDYEQYF.

In this sample, this clonotype turned up a few times. The CDR3 DNA sequence: TGTGCCAGCAGCCGGACAGGGGGTAGCAATCAGCCCCAGCATTTT. This translates into CASSRTGGSNQPQHF. J is TRBJ1-5 and V is TRBV7-2, with TRBD1 identical over 10 bases. The CDR3 covers 15 residues. V was clipped by 5 bases and J by 0 bases; unmatched bases: 1. CDR1 is SGHTA, CDR2 FQGNSA, per germline.

This clonotype has a count of ten or more. The genes are TRBV7-9 and TRBJ2-7; D is perhaps TRBD1 (6 bases). Germline V gene sequence: CDR1 SEHNR, CDR2 FQNEAQ (reference sequence). V lost 1 base and J lost 2, with 15 bases in between. The CDR3 sequence is 16 residues long. The CDR3 DNA follows: TGTGCCAGCAGCTTAGGATTGGACAGCCGGGCCTACGAGCAGTACTTC. Amino acids: CASSLGLDSRAYEQYF.

The V and J genes are TRBV7-4 and TRBJ2-1; possible D gene TRBD2, 5 bases. The CDR3 has 15 amino acids. Trimming left V 5 bases short and J 8 bases short, with 19 bases between. Germline CDR1 is SGHVT and CDR2 is SQSDAQ. CDR3 region: CASSVEASLGDEQFF. The DNA for the CDR3 is TGTGCCAGCAGCGTAGAGGCTAGCCTTGGTGATGAGCAGTTCTTC.

V usage is TRBV5-4 and J usage is TRBJ1-4; D uncertain. This CDR3 is 14 amino acids long. CDR1 is SGHNT, CDR2 YYREEE, per germline (reference sequence). Trimming cost V 2 bases and J 8 bases, with 13 bases left between them. Here the CDR3 DNA reads TGTGCCAGCAGCTTCAACACGGACCGCGAAAAACTGTTTTTT. Protein sequence: CASSFNTDREKLFF.

This clonotype was observed a handful of times. The chain is built from TRBV4-1 and TRBJ2-1, with 10 nucleotides matching TRBD2. The J segment lost 6 bases and the V segment lost 4 bases, leaving 12 bases of the junction unmatched. The CDR3 is 17 amino acids. CDR1 MGHRA and CDR2 YSYEKL come from the germline V gene. DNA of the CDR3: TGCGCCAGCAGCCGATCAACTAGCGGGGCCCCCTTCAATGAGCAGTTCTTC. It is translated as CASSRSTSGAPFNEQFF.

J is TRBJ1-5 and V is TRBV29-1; D gene ambiguous. The CDR3 runs to 12 residues. Germline V CDR1 and CDR2: SQVTM, ANQGSEA. V dropped 4 bases and J dropped 4 bases, with 8 bases sitting between them. The CDR3 spells CSVAGINQPQHF. The CDR3 nucleotides are TGCAGCGTTGCGGGGATTAATCAGCCCCAGCATTTT.

The chain combines TRBV11-2 with TRBJ2-7; D is perhaps TRBD2 (7 bases). Germline-derived CDR1 and CDR2 are SGHAT and FQNNGV. The CDR3 is 15 amino acids. Trimming removed 0 bases from V and 2 bases from J, with 11 bases in between. The CDR3 region has the DNA TGTGCCAGCAGCTTAGAGTGGGGGGGCCCCTACGAGCAGTACTTC. As protein: CASSLEWGGPYEQYF.